The 12 T cell receptor beta chains reported below all come from one sample, sequenced in a study of breast tumors, draining lymph nodes, adjacent tissues. TCRdb fed the multiplex PCR reads into MiXCR, producing one record per CDR3 protein. The sample yields approximately 280,000 distinct CDR3 sequences, 30% seen once. Axillary draining lymph nodes of breast cancer patients supplied the node samples. The sample comprised axillary lymph node tissue. Every receptor here comes from a female donor with breast cancer. Some clones in this sample may be carry-over from other donors' samples.

This clonotype has only one observation. The conserved closing phenylalanine or tryptophan is absent in this CDR3, likely reflecting a read error. The J gene is TRBJ1-5, the V gene TRBV7-8; possibly TRBD1 for D (5 bases). Trimming stripped 2 bases from V and 8 bases from J, with 19 bases between. The CDR3 length is 16 residues. Germline V gene sequence: CDR1 SGHVS, CDR2 FQNEAQ. CDR3 region: CASSLTVSGRSEPQHP. The CDR3 DNA follows: TGTGCCAGCAGCTTAACCGTCTCGGGGCGATCGGAGCCCCAGCATCCT.

Many counts were recorded for this clonotype. The V gene is TRBV6-6, the J gene TRBJ2-7; 14 bases are shared with TRBD2. The germline V gene has CDR1 MNHNY and CDR2 SVGAGI (reference sequence). The junction had 7 bases not matched to a gene; V was cut back by 6 bases and J by 6 bases. The CDR3 runs 15 residues. CDR3 sequence reads: CASSDHGLAGGEQYF. CDR3 DNA sequence: TGTGCCAGCAGCGACCATGGACTAGCGGGAGGCGAGCAGTACTTC.

This chain joins TRBV6-4 and TRBJ1-3; perhaps TRBD1 as D (5 bases). V lost 5 bases and J lost 0, with 14 bases in between. Germline V gene data show CDR1 as MRHNA and CDR2 as SNTAGT. The CDR3 length is 16 residues. CDR3 DNA: TGTGCCAGCAGTCCTATCGGGGCGAGCTCTGGAAACACCATATATTTT. Amino acid sequence: CASSPIGASSGNTIYF.

This clonotype was counted once. One junction end disagrees with the germline gene, perhaps due to a read error. The chain recombines TRBV10-3 with TRBJ2-1; 8 nucleotides line up with TRBD2. This CDR3 is built from 18 residues. Germline assignment: CDR1 ENHRY and CDR2 SYGVKD. The CDR3 protein is CASSEVLAGSRSTDTQFF. CDR3 in DNA: TGTGCCAGCAGTGAAGTTTTAGCGGGAAGTAGAAGCACAGATACGCAGTTCTTC.

This clonotype was picked up many times. The gene calls are TRBV19 and TRBJ2-2; possibly TRBD1 for D (7 bases). V was clipped by 8 bases and J by 1 base, with 17 bases between them. This CDR3 spans 16 amino acids. The V gene's germline CDR1 is LNHDA and CDR2 SQIVND (reference sequence). CDR3 sequence: CASDLQGGENTGELFF. CDR3 nucleotides: TGTGCCAGTGACCTCCAGGGGGGCGAGAACACCGGGGAGCTGTTTTTT.

Worth noting for this clonotype: This may come from a read error, since a much larger clone is one base off. The chain combines TRBV6-5 with TRBJ2-5; D possibly corresponds to TRBD2 (6 bases). V lost 5 bases and J 5 bases, leaving 21 bases between the germline ends. Germline-derived CDR1 and CDR2 are MNHEY and SVGAGI. CDR3 length: 16 residues. The DNA of the CDR3 is TGTGCCAGCAGTAAAAGGAGGGCAGGGAAGGGGGAGACCCAGTACTTC. Its protein product is CASSKRRAGKGETQYF.

Many counts were recorded for this clonotype. This chain links TRBV12-3 or TRBV12-4 with TRBJ1-4; D uncertain. With 1 base removed from V and 7 bases from J, the gap between germline ends came to 13 bases. CDR3 size: 15 residues. CDR3 sequence reads: CASSLVVGISEKLFF. DNA for the CDR3: TGTGCCAGCAGTTTAGTAGTAGGGATCAGTGAAAAACTGTTTTTT.

This clonotype was seen at least ten times. The chain recombines TRBV7-9 with TRBJ1-2; D unclear. Per germline, CDR1 SEHNR and CDR2 FQNEAQ (reference sequence). V dropped 5 bases and J dropped 1 base, with 17 bases sitting between them. This CDR3 has 16 residues. The CDR3 DNA reads as TGTGCCAGCAGCCCTAGTGGGCAGCGGATTAACTATGGCTACACCTTC. Translation: CASSPSGQRINYGYTF.

This clonotype has only a few counts. This chain uses TRBV19 with TRBJ1-1; TRBD1 agrees at 8 bases. V shed 4 bases and J 0 bases; nucleotides not matched to a gene: 4. CDR1 and CDR2 from the germline V gene are LNHDA and SQIVND (reference sequence). CDR3 length: 15 amino acids. In DNA form, the CDR3 reads TGTGCCAGTAGTACCAGACAGGGGCTGAACACTGAAGCTTTCTTT. Translating gives CASSTRQGLNTEAFF.

The sample holds many counts of this clonotype. The genes are TRBV7-2 and TRBJ2-1; no definite D call. V lost 3 bases and J lost 8, with 8 bases in between. This CDR3 comprises 12 residues. Germline CDR1 SGHTA, CDR2 FQGNSA. The CDR3 bases are TGTGCCAGCAGCTTTCGTCCGGATGAGCAGTTCTTC. Protein: CASSFRPDEQFF.

In this sample, this clonotype turned up many times. V gene TRBV29-1 combines with J gene TRBJ2-2; D gene ambiguous. The CDR3 spans 13 residues. Germline CDR1 is SQVTM and CDR2 is ANQGSEA. The V end was cut by 1 base, the J end by 3 bases, with 6 bases between. CDR3 protein: CSVEAAYTGELFF. The CDR3 coding sequence is TGCAGCGTTGAAGCGGCCTACACCGGGGAGCTGTTTTTT.

Points on this clonotype: At one boundary the junction diverges from the germline segment, which might be a read error. The V and J genes are TRBV5-6 and TRBJ2-7; D is undetermined. Germline assignment: CDR1 SGHDT and CDR2 YYEEEE. The CDR3 loop spans 12 amino acids. The CDR3 spells CAGSLVGSEQYF. The CDR3 nucleotides read TGTGCCGGCAGCTTGGTAGGTTCCGAGCAGTACTTC.